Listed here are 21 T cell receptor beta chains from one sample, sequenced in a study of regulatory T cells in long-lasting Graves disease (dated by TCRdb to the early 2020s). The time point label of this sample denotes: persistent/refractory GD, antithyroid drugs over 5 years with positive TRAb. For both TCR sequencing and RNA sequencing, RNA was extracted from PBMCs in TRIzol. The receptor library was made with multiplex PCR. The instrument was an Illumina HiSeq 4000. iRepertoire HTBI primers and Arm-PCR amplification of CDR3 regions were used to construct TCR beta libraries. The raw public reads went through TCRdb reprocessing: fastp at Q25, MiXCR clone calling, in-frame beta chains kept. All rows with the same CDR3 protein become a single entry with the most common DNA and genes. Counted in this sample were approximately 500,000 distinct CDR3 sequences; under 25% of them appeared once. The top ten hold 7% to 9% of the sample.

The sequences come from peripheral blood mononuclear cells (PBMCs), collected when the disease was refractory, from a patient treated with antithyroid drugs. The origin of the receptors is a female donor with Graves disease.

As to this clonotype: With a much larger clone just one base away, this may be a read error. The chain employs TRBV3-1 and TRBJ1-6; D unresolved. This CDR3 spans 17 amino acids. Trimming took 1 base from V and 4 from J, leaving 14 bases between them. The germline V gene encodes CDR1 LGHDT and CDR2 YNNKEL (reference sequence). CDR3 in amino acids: CASSQGGFGSYNSPLHF. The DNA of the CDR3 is TGTGCCAGCAGCCAAGGGGGTTTTGGCAGTTATAATTCACCCCTCCACTTT.

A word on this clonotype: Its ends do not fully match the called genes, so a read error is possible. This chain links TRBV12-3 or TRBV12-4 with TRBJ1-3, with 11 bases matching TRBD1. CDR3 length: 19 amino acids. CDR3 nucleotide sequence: TGTGCCAGCAGGCCCCTCGGGACAGGGGGGATATACTCTAGAAACACCATATATTTT. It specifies CASRPLGTGGIYSRNTIYF.

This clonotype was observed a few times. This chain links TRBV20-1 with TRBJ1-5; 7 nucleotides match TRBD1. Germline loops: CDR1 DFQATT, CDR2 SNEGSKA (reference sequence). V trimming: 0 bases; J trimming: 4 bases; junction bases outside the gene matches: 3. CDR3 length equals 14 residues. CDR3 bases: TGCAGTGCTAGAGATCGACAGGGTAATCAGCCCCAGCATTTT. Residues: CSARDRQGNQPQHF.

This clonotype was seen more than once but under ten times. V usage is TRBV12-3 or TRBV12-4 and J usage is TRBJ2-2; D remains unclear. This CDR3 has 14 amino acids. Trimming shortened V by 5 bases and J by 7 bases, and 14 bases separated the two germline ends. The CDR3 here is CASSPHSFGGELFF. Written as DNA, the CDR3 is TGTGCCAGCAGTCCTCACAGTTTCGGCGGGGAGCTGTTTTTT.

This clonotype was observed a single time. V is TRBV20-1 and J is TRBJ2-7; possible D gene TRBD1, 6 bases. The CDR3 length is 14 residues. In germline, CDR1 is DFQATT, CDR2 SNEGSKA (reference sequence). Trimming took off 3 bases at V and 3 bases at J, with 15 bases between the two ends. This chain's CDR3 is CSASVYDRFYEQYF. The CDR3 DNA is TGCAGTGCTAGCGTCTACGACAGGTTCTACGAGCAGTACTTC.

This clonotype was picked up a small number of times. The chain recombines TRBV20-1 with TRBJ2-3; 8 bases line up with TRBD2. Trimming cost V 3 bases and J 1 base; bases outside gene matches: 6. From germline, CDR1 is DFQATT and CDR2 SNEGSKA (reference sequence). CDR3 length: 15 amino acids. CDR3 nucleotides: TGCAGTGCTAGGATCACTAGCGGACGCACAGATACGCAGTATTTT. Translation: CSARITSGRTDTQYF.

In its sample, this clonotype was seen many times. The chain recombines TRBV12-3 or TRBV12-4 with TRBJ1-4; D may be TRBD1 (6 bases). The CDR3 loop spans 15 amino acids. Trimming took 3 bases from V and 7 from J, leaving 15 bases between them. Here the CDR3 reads CASSFGGSFLEKLFF. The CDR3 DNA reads TGTGCCAGCAGTTTCGGGGGCAGTTTCCTTGAAAAACTGTTTTTT.

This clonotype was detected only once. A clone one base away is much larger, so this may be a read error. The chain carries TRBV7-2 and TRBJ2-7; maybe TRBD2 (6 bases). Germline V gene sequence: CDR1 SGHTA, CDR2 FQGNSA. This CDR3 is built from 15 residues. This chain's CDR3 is CASSSARDGSYEQCF. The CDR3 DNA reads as TGTGCCAGCAGCTCCGCCAGGGACGGGAGCTACGAGCAGTGCTTC.

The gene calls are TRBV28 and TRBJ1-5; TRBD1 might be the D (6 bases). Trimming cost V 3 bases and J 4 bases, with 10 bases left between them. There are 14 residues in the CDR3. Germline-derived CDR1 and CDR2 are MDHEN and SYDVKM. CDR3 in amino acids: CASSLDSRNQPQHF. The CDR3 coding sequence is TGTGCCAGCAGTTTGGACAGCCGGAATCAGCCCCAGCATTTT.

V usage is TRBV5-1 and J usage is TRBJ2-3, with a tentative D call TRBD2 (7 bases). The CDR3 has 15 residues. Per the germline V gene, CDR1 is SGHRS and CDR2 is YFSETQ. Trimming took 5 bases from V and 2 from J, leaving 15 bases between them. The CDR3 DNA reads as TGCGCCAGCAGTATCGGGGGGCGATCCACAGATACGCAGTATTTT. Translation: CASSIGGRSTDTQYF. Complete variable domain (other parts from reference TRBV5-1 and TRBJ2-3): KAGVTQTPRYLIKTRGQQVTLSCSPISGHRSVSWYQQTPGQGLQFLFEYFSETQRNKGNFPGRFSGRQFSNSRSEMNVSTLELGDSALYLCASSIGGRSTDTQYFGPGTRLTVL.

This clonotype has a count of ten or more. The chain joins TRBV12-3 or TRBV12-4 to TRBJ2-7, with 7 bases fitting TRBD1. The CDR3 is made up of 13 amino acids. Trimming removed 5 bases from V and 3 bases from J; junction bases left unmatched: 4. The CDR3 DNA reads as TGTGCCAGCAGTGCCGGGACAGACTACGAGCAGTACTTC. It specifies CASSAGTDYEQYF.

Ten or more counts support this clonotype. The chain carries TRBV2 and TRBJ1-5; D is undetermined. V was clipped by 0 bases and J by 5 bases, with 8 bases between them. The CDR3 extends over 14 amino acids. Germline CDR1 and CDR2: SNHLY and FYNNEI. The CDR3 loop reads CASSEALEDQPQHF. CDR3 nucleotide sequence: TGTGCCAGCAGTGAAGCCCTGGAGGATCAGCCCCAGCATTTT.

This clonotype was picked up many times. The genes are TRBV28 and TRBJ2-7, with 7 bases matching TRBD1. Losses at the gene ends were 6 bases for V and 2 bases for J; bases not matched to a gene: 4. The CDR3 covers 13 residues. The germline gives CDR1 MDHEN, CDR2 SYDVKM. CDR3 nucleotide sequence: TGTGCCAGCAGGCCGACAGGGCCCTACGAGCAGTACTTC. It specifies CASRPTGPYEQYF.

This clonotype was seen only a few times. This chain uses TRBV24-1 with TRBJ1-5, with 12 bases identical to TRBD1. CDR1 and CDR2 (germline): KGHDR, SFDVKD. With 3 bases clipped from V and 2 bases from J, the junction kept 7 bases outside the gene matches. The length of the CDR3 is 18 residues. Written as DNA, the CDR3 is TGTGCCACCAGTGATGGGACAGGGGGCCTGGGTGGCAATCAGCCCCAGCATTTT. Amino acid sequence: CATSDGTGGLGGNQPQHF.

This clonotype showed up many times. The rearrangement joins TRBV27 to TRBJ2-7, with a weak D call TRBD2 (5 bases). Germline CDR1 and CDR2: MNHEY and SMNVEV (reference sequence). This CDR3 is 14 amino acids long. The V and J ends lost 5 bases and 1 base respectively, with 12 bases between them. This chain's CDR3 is CASSPEVRSYEQYF. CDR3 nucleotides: TGTGCCAGCAGTCCGGAGGTCAGATCCTACGAGCAGTACTTC.

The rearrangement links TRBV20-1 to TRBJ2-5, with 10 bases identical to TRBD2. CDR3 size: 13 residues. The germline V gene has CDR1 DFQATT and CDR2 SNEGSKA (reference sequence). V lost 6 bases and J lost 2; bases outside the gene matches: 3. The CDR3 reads CSANSGRQETQYF. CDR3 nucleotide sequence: TGCAGTGCCAATAGCGGGAGGCAAGAGACCCAGTACTTC.

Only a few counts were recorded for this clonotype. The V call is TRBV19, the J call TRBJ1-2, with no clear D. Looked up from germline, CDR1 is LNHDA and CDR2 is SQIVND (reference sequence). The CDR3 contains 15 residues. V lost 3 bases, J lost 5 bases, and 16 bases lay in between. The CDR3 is CASSILPGAVYGYTF. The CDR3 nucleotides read TGTGCCAGTAGTATCCTTCCCGGTGCGGTATATGGCTACACCTTC.

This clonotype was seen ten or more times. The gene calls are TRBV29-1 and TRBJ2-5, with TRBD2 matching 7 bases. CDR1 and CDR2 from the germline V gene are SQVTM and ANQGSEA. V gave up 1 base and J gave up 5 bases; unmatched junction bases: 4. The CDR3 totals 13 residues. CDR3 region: CSVEGEGGETQYF. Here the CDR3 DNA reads TGCAGCGTTGAAGGAGAGGGAGGGGAGACCCAGTACTTC.

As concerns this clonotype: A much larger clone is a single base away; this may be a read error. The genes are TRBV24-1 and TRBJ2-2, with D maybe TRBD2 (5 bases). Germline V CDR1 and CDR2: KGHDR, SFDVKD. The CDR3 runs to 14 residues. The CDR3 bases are TGTGCCACCAGTGATTTCTCGCACACCGGGGAGCTGTTGTTT. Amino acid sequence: CATSDFSHTGELLF.

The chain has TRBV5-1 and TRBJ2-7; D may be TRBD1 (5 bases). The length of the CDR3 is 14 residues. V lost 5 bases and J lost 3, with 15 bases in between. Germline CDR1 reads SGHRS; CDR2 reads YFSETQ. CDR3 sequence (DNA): TGCGCCAGCAGTCTGCAGGACATCAACTACGAGCAGTACTTC. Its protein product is CASSLQDINYEQYF.

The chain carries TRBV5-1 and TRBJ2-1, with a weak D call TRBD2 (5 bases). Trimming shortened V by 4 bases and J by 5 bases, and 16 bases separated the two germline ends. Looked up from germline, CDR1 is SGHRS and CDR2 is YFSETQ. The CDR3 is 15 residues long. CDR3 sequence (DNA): TGCGCCAGCAGCGTGTGGGGTGGAGGAAACAATGAGCAGTTCTTC. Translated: CASSVWGGGNNEQFF.